This T cell receptor (beta chain) was retrieved from a study of blood T cell repertoires in COVID-19. Study overall: Some COVID-19 samples were acute and others convalescent; all came from the United States, Italy and Spain. PBMCs, B-cell-depleted T cells, or T cells provided the cDNA or gDNA that made up the material.

Original data processing: Reference gene primer amplification gave nucleated cell count estimates. Sequencing used immunoSEQ multiplex PCR; TCRdb keeps in-frame clones, though not all of them. From that table come the V and J calls and clone size; the DNA was used to work out D and trimming. The repertoire has just under 75,000 clones, approximately 88% of them found once; the top ten carry 2.5% to 3%. The length of the CDR3 is 15 residues. Germline-derived CDR1 and CDR2 are SGDLS and YYNGEE. V dropped 0 bases and J dropped 0 bases, with 8 bases sitting between them. This sequence joins TRBV9 and TRBJ2-3; D unresolved. Material for sequencing was peripheral blood. The source of this sequence is a man of 80 years or more with active or convalescent COVID-19. CDR3 sequence: CASSVGLASTDTQYF. Written as DNA, the CDR3 is TGTGCCAGCAGCGTAGGACTGGCTAGCACAGATACGCAGTATTTT.